Following are 23 T cell receptor beta chains from one sample sequenced in a study of cytomegalovirus exposure and HLA in healthy donors. PCR amplification relied on 60 Vbeta primers (plus 13 Jbeta primers). Sequencing was performed with immunoSEQ multiplex PCR; in TCRdb, only in-frame clones are kept and a portion is missing. Here the sample spans roughly 200,000 clones, more than 75% being singletons. The source material was PBMCs. Receptor source: a woman aged 25 to 39 in good health and CMV-seropositive.

The chain carries TRBV11-3 and TRBJ2-7, with 8 bases aligning to TRBD2. This CDR3 contains 13 residues. V gave up 5 bases and J gave up 4 bases; unmatched junction bases: 4. Looked up from germline, CDR1 is SGHNT and CDR2 is YENEEA. The CDR3 DNA reads as TGTGCCAGCAGCAAACTAGCGGTATACGAGCAGTACTTC. This gives the protein CASSKLAVYEQYF.

The chain employs TRBV4-1 and TRBJ2-5; 8 bases align to TRBD2. Germline-derived CDR1 and CDR2 are MGHRA and YSYEKL. This CDR3 contains 16 residues. V shed 4 bases and J 6 bases; nucleotides not matched to a gene: 13. CDR3 amino acids: CASSRGAGGEGKTQYF. The DNA of the CDR3 is TGCGCCAGCAGCCGGGGGGCGGGAGGTGAGGGAAAGACCCAGTACTTC.

The genes are TRBV11-3 and TRBJ2-5, with a tentative D call TRBD2 (6 bases). Germline-derived CDR1 and CDR2 are SGHNT and YENEEA. Trimming left V 1 base short and J 4 bases short, with 10 bases between. The CDR3 has 14 residues. The CDR3 DNA follows: TGTGCCAGCAGCTTAGGCGGGCGGGGAGAGACCCAGTACTTC. Its protein product is CASSLGGRGETQYF. The entire variable domain, with the rest obtained from reference TRBV11-3 and TRBJ2-5, is as follows: EAGVVQSPRYKIIEKKQPVAFWCNPISGHNTLYWYLQNLGQGPELLIRYENEEAVDDSQLPKDRFSAERLKGVDSTLKIQPAELGDSAVYLCASSLGGRGETQYFGPGTRLLVL.

The chain has TRBV5-5 and TRBJ1-4; 9 nucleotides line up with TRBD1. V shed 3 bases and J 8 bases; nucleotides not matched to a gene: 8. Germline V gene sequence: CDR1 SGHKS, CDR2 YYEKEE (reference sequence). CDR3 length: 15 residues. Here the CDR3 reads CASSSGTGPGEKLFF. The CDR3 bases are TGTGCCAGCAGCTCCGGGACAGGGCCGGGGGAAAAACTGTTTTTT.

This clone was counted only a few times. The chain recombines TRBV5-4 with TRBJ2-1; 9 bases match TRBD2. CDR1 SGHNT and CDR2 YYREEE come from the germline V gene (reference sequence). The CDR3 length is 15 residues. V was clipped by 0 bases and J by 4 bases; unmatched bases: 2. The CDR3 DNA follows: TGTGCCAGCAGCTTGGGGACTAGCGAGTACAATGAGCAGTTCTTC. Its translation is CASSLGTSEYNEQFF.

The V call is TRBV2, the J call TRBJ2-2; a possible D gene is TRBD2 (6 bases). Trimming removed 7 bases from V and 6 bases from J, with 15 bases in between. CDR1 is SNHLY and CDR2 is FYNNEI in the germline V gene. The CDR3 covers 14 residues. The CDR3 region has the DNA TGTGCCAGCAAGGAGGGGCTTAACGCCGGGGAGCTGTTTTTT. This codes for CASKEGLNAGELFF.

The rearrangement joins TRBV6-5 to TRBJ1-6, with 10 bases aligning to TRBD1. The V gene end was trimmed by 0 bases and the J gene end by 9 bases; junction bases not matched to a gene: 2. The CDR3 totals 15 residues. Germline V gene sequence: CDR1 MNHEY, CDR2 SVGAGI. Written as DNA, the CDR3 is TGTGCCAGCAGTTACTCTGGGACAGGGGTTTCACCCCTCCACTTT. Encoded protein: CASSYSGTGVSPLHF.

V gene TRBV4-1 combines with J gene TRBJ2-1; D not certain. V was cut by 0 bases and J by 9 bases, with 6 bases left in between. The length of the CDR3 is 12 residues. Looked up from germline, CDR1 is MGHRA and CDR2 is YSYEKL. The CDR3 here is CASSQETGEQFF. The CDR3 DNA reads TGCGCCAGCAGCCAAGAGACGGGTGAGCAGTTCTTC.

The J gene is TRBJ2-5, the V gene TRBV5-4; 7 positions match TRBD2. CDR3 length equals 14 residues. The ends lost 4 bases at V and 0 bases at J; junction bases unmatched: 3. Germline lookup yields CDR1 SGHNT and CDR2 YYREEE (reference sequence). The CDR3 loop reads CASSRGTNQETQYF. The CDR3 DNA sequence: TGTGCCAGCAGCCGCGGGACTAACCAAGAGACCCAGTACTTC. The full variable domain, rest sourced from reference TRBV5-4 and TRBJ2-5, is ETGVTQSPTHLIKTRGQQVTLRCSSQSGHNTVSWYQQALGQGPQFIFQYYREEENGRGNFPPRFSGLQFPNYSSELNVNALELDDSALYLCASSRGTNQETQYFGPGTRLLVL.

This chain connects TRBV6-1 to TRBJ1-4, with no clear D. In germline, CDR1 is MNHNS, CDR2 SASEGT. Trimming shortened V by 4 bases and J by 3 bases, and 6 bases separated the two germline ends. The CDR3 loop spans 13 amino acids. In DNA, the CDR3 is TGTGCCAGCAGTGCCGGGTCTAATGAAAAACTGTTTTTT. This encodes CASSAGSNEKLFF.

The V call is TRBV19, the J call TRBJ2-7; 7 nucleotides line up with TRBD1. Losses at the gene ends were 1 base for V and 7 bases for J; bases not matched to a gene: 7. Germline CDR1 reads LNHDA; CDR2 reads SQIVND (reference sequence). The CDR3 spans 14 residues. CDR3 region: CASSIGTGSWEQYF. CDR3 bases: TGTGCCAGTAGTATAGGGACAGGCTCCTGGGAGCAGTACTTC.

The chain couples TRBV10-3 to TRBJ1-5, with D uncertain. The V end was cut by 8 bases, the J end by 8 bases, with 13 bases between. The CDR3 totals 12 residues. Germline-derived CDR1 and CDR2 are ENHRY and SYGVKD. The CDR3 bases are TGTGCCATCTCTGAGAGTAGTGAGCCCCAGCATTTT. This sequence encodes CAISESSEPQHF.

This clone was detected a few times. The chain links TRBV5-4 to TRBJ1-1; the D gene is possibly TRBD1 (5 bases). Germline-derived CDR1 and CDR2 are SGHNT and YYREEE (reference sequence). V was shortened by 4 bases and J by 2 bases, with 9 bases between the two germline ends. The CDR3 spans 13 residues. The CDR3 nucleotides read TGTGCCAGCAGCGTCACAGGAAACACTGAAGCTTTCTTT. Its translation: CASSVTGNTEAFF.

The V gene is TRBV7-3, the J gene TRBJ2-6; no clear D gene. The CDR3 sequence is 14 residues long. Trimming pared 10 bases from V and 0 bases from J, leaving 10 bases between. CDR1 is SGHTA and CDR2 is FQGTGA in the germline V gene. This CDR3 is CATTDNSGANVLTF. CDR3 in DNA: TGTGCCACCACAGATAACTCTGGGGCCAACGTCCTGACTTTC.

Only one count was recorded for this clone. The genes are TRBV6-1 and TRBJ2-3; D possibly corresponds to TRBD2 (6 bases). This CDR3 has 15 amino acids. Trimming took off 6 bases at V and 1 base at J, with 14 bases between the two ends. Germline CDR1 and CDR2: MNHNS and SASEGT. CDR3 coding DNA: TGTGCCAGCAGCTTAAGGCGGGGTGGCACAGATACGCAGTATTTT. This encodes CASSLRRGGTDTQYF.

Only a few counts were recorded for this clone. The rearrangement uses TRBV27 and TRBJ1-1; D remains ambiguous. CDR3 length: 14 residues. Trimming removed 1 base from V and 1 base from J, with 7 bases in between. Germline loops: CDR1 MNHEY, CDR2 SMNVEV (reference sequence). CDR3 sequence: CASSLWGENTEAFF. The DNA of the CDR3 is TGTGCCAGCAGTTTATGGGGAGAGAACACTGAAGCTTTCTTT.

The CDR3 DNA is TGCGCCAGCACCCTCCAAGGACAGGGTACGTGGCAAGAGACCCAGTACTTC. Protein product: CASTLQGQGTWQETQYF. The gene calls are TRBV5-1 and TRBJ2-5, with 8 positions matching TRBD1. CDR1 and CDR2 (germline): SGHRS, YFSETQ. This CDR3 contains 17 residues. Losses at the gene ends were 6 bases for V and 2 bases for J; bases not matched to a gene: 15.

The chain combines TRBV2 with TRBJ2-7; D remains ambiguous. The germline gives CDR1 SNHLY, CDR2 FYNNEI. The CDR3 extends over 14 amino acids. The V gene lost 4 bases and the J gene lost 0 bases, with 10 bases spanning the gap. For the CDR3, the DNA is TGTGCCAGCAGTGGGCAGAGGAGCTCCTACGAGCAGTACTTC. Its protein is CASSGQRSSYEQYF.

The V gene is TRBV7-8, the J gene TRBJ2-3; possibly TRBD2 for D (5 bases). The CDR3 length is 18 residues. Germline V CDR1 and CDR2: SGHVS, FQNEAQ. V was cut by 5 bases and J by 2 bases, with 23 bases left in between. CDR3 sequence reads: CASSLGAAEARHTDTQYF. CDR3 nucleotide sequence: TGTGCCAGCAGCCTCGGAGCGGCGGAAGCACGACACACAGATACGCAGTATTTT.

This chain links TRBV5-4 with TRBJ2-7, with D maybe TRBD2 (5 bases). Trimming stripped 4 bases from V and 3 bases from J, with 8 bases between. The CDR3 consists of 12 residues. The germline CDR1 and CDR2 sequences are SGHNT and YYREEE (reference sequence). The CDR3 here is CASSKEVYEQYF. In nucleotides, the CDR3 is TGTGCCAGCAGCAAGGAGGTCTACGAGCAGTACTTC.

This chain connects TRBV2 to TRBJ1-2; no reliable D call. The CDR3 extends over 16 amino acids. V was shortened by 1 base and J by 6 bases, with 18 bases between the two germline ends. The germline gives CDR1 SNHLY, CDR2 FYNNEI. CDR3 nucleotide sequence: TGTGCCAGCAGTGAAGACCCCGGAGGAAGGGAAGATGGCTACACCTTC. This gives the protein CASSEDPGGREDGYTF.

This clone appeared once. The chain uses TRBV7-2 and TRBJ1-3; possible D gene TRBD1, 6 bases. CDR1 and CDR2 from the germline V gene are SGHTA and FQGNSA. V lost 5 bases, J lost 0 bases, and 14 bases lay in between. The CDR3 has 16 amino acids. CDR3 nucleotide sequence: TGTGCCAGCAGCCCCAGGGGAGGGAACTCTGGAAACACCATATATTTT. This translates into CASSPRGGNSGNTIYF.

This sequence joins TRBV9 and TRBJ2-3; 7 bases match TRBD2. The CDR3 spans 15 residues. Germline V gene lookup returns CDR1 SGDLS and CDR2 YYNGEE. Trimming removed 3 bases from V and 2 bases from J; junction bases left unmatched: 6. CDR3 sequence (DNA): TGTGCCAGCAGCGCCAGCGGGGCTTTCACAGATACGCAGTATTTT. This sequence encodes CASSASGAFTDTQYF.